The clone carrying this T cell receptor beta chain is classed as medium-sized (0.01 to 0.1%). Its antigen is currently unknown. This sample is part of a study of HIV-infected patients and healthy controls. Study overall: CD8 counts did not change consistently during early therapy; the CD4:CD8 ratio climbed slightly. General study findings and limits: The study did not determine the donors' HLA types.

Reverse transcription used about 500 ng RNA and constant-region primers for alpha and beta. Each of the alpha and beta chains got its own library through chain-specific third strand synthesis with indices. TCRdb reprocessed the 5' RACE reads via MiXCR and lists one record per CDR3 protein. The data contain about 5,800 distinct CDR3 sequences, around 9.6% of them singletons. The ends were cut back, 5 bases at V and 8 bases at J, with 15 bases in the middle. The CDR3 contains 14 residues. The V gene's germline CDR1 is KGHSH and CDR2 LQKENI. No cell fractionation was done, so the repertoire covers all unsorted peripheral blood T cells.

The sequences come from blood, collected before antiretroviral therapy. The sequence was collected from an adult with HIV infection. The V and J genes are TRBV18 and TRBJ1-4; D not certain. DNA of the CDR3: TGTGCCAGCTCAATGACGGGGAATGGAGAAAAACTGTTTTTT. The encoded protein is CASSMTGNGEKLFF.